Detailed here is one T cell receptor beta chain. Its antigen remains unidentified. Base qualities were left out, and no much larger clone turns up one base away. The immunoSEQ Assay, a bias-controlled multiplex PCR, was used to amplify TCRbeta CDR3 regions from genomic DNA. The authors processed their data as follows. The number of nucleated cells in each sample was estimated by amplification of reference gene primers within the assay. To quantify the absolute abundance of each unique TCRbeta CDR3 rearrangement, sequence reads were collapsed and filtered. For each sample, productive Simpson clonality was calculated as the square root of Simpson's diversity index over productive rearrangements. TCRdb stores this immuneACCESS table with in-frame sequences only. Part of the clones is absent; in the studies checked, under half of the shortfall reflects unresolved V genes, and no reason is known for the rest. V and J calls plus clone size are reproduced from that table; the DNA served to infer D and trimming. The sample profile shows 35,000 to 40,000 clones; around 90% of them were found once. The ten biggest clones cover roughly 4.5% of the sample.

The data were taken from a study of blood T cell repertoires in COVID-19 (dated by TCRdb to the early 2020s). Study-level background: Samples from collaborators originated in the United States, Italy and Spain and spanned both the acute and convalescent phases of COVID-19. The prospective study material was composed of cDNA or gDNA derived from T cells, B-cell-depleted T cells, or PBMCs. The dataset comprised deeply sampled blood TCRbeta repertoires from subjects exposed to, actively infected with, or recovered from COVID-19. A de-identified subject ID, COVID-19 status, age in years and sex were almost always included in the sample metadata. The samples were drawn from the first 160 participants of the ongoing ImmuneRACE study and from 1,254 subjects provided by 6 global collaborators. The repertoires were released in a freely available public database intended as a resource for research on the immune response to SARS-CoV-2. Where available, HLA class I and class II types were obtained from metadata supplied by the sample provider rather than from assay-based typing. Results the study describes overall, beyond this receptor: The quantity of clinical and demographic metadata differed by source and by participant and was supplied without curation.

In Seattle, one collaborating source enrolled patients while the infection was active and tracked those patients longitudinally over the course of disease. Each collaborating institution followed its own protocols to collect whole blood in K2EDTA tubes. For TCRbeta analysis, collaborators shipped samples as frozen whole blood, isolated PBMCs, or DNA extracted from either of those sample types. CDR1 and CDR2 were assigned from the germline V gene as MDHEN and SYDVKM. Counted from cysteine to phenylalanine, this CDR3 has 11 amino acids. The retained sequence is limited to the CDR3, 33 bases, with the frame set at the first base. V is shortened by 5 bases, J by 11 bases, and the region joining them spans 11 bases.

This sequence uses TRBV28 and TRBJ2-3; 5 matching bases give a weak D call of TRBD2. The sample taken for sequencing was peripheral blood. The sequence came from a man between 60 and 75 years old with COVID-19, enrolled during active disease. In nucleotide form, the sequence is TGTGCCAGCAGTAGCTATGAGGGGCAGTATTTT. Its protein is CASSSYEGQYF.